Following are 9 T cell receptor beta chains from one sample sequenced in a study of blood T cell repertoires in COVID-19. Repertoires were generated with immunoSEQ multiplex PCR, while TCRdb's copy carries only in-frame clones and drops some. There are about 87,000 clones in the sample; roughly 87% occur only once, and 4.5% to 6% lies in the top ten. What was sequenced was peripheral blood. The receptors shown here come from a woman aged 80 or over with acute or convalescent COVID-19.

The genes are TRBV6-5 and TRBJ1-1; no firm D call. V was cut by 7 bases and J by 0 bases, with 9 bases left in between. The CDR3 is made up of 13 amino acids. CDR1 and CDR2 from the germline V gene are MNHEY and SVGAGI. CDR3 sequence reads: CASTPGVNTEAFF. The DNA for the CDR3 is TGTGCCAGCACACCGGGAGTGAACACTGAAGCTTTCTTT.

The J gene is TRBJ1-4, the V gene TRBV27, with D maybe TRBD1 (6 bases). V was trimmed by 7 bases and J by 7 bases, leaving 19 bases between them. Germline V lookup: CDR1 MNHEY, CDR2 SMNVEV (reference sequence). The CDR3 covers 15 residues. CDR3 in amino acids: CASTTEGGGGEKLFF. CDR3 DNA sequence: TGTGCCAGCACCACAGAAGGGGGTGGGGGTGAAAAACTGTTTTTT.

The chain joins TRBV5-4 to TRBJ2-3; D is possibly TRBD2 (5 bases). Trimming stripped 4 bases from V and 2 bases from J, with 14 bases between. The germline gives CDR1 SGHNT, CDR2 YYREEE (reference sequence). The CDR3 is made up of 15 amino acids. The CDR3 here is CASSLDYRDTDTQYF. The CDR3, as DNA: TGTGCCAGCAGCCTTGACTATCGGGACACAGATACGCAGTATTTT.

The V and J genes are TRBV19 and TRBJ1-2; D possibly corresponds to TRBD1 (5 bases). V was cut by 5 bases and J by 5 bases, with 18 bases left in between. The CDR3 totals 15 residues. Germline lookup yields CDR1 LNHDA and CDR2 SQIVND (reference sequence). CDR3 bases: TGTGCCAGTAGTCTCCCAAGACAGCCCAGATATGGCTACACCTTC. Its protein product is CASSLPRQPRYGYTF.

The chain uses TRBV5-1 and TRBJ1-2; 8 bases agree with TRBD1. CDR3 length: 14 amino acids. V shed 5 bases, J shed 2 bases, and the junction held 5 bases outside the gene matches. Per germline, CDR1 SGHRS and CDR2 YFSETQ. CDR3 in DNA: TGCGCCAGCAGGCCGACAGGGGACAACTATGGCTACACCTTC. Protein: CASRPTGDNYGYTF. Together with reference TRBV5-1 and TRBJ1-2, the CDR3 gives the full variable domain: KAGVTQTPRYLIKTRGQQVTLSCSPISGHRSVSWYQQTPGQGLQFLFEYFSETQRNKGNFPGRFSGRQFSNSRSEMNVSTLELGDSALYLCASRPTGDNYGYTFGSGTRLTVV.

The rearrangement links TRBV2 to TRBJ2-7; 7 bases match TRBD1. The CDR3 is made up of 14 amino acids. J gave up 5 bases and V 1 base, and 5 bases lay outside the gene matches. Germline V gene lookup returns CDR1 SNHLY and CDR2 FYNNEI. The CDR3 nucleotides are TGTGCCAGCAGTGAAGACCTCGGGACAGACGAGCAGTACTTC. The encoded protein is CASSEDLGTDEQYF.

This chain links TRBV6-5 with TRBJ2-1; D gene uncertain. Trimming cost V 4 bases and J 5 bases, with 6 bases left between them. CDR1 is MNHEY, CDR2 SVGAGI, per germline. The CDR3 sequence is 12 residues long. The CDR3 region is CASSSVNNEQFF. CDR3 DNA sequence: TGTGCCAGCAGTTCGGTTAACAATGAGCAGTTCTTC.

In its sample, this clone was seen once. The genes are TRBV13 and TRBJ1-2; D possibly corresponds to TRBD1 (6 bases). Between the trimmed V and J ends, which lost 4 bases and 4 bases, there was a span of 13 bases. This CDR3 comprises 14 residues. Germline V gene lookup returns CDR1 PRHDT and CDR2 FYEKMQ (reference sequence). CDR3 DNA: TGTGCCAGCAGCTCGACAGGCGTTATCTATGGCTACACCTTC. Encoded protein: CASSSTGVIYGYTF.

The CDR3 protein is CASSIGRVYEQFF. As DNA, the CDR3 is TGTGCCAGTAGTATTGGCAGGGTCTATGAGCAGTTCTTC. The genes are TRBV19 and TRBJ2-1, with D possibly matching TRBD1 (5 bases). The CDR3 loop spans 13 amino acids. The V end lost 3 bases, the J end lost 8 bases, and 11 bases lay between the germline ends. CDR1 is LNHDA, CDR2 SQIVND, per germline (reference sequence).